This T cell receptor (beta chain) was profiled in a study of T cell repertoires in cytomegalovirus infection. Study in general: Public TCR beta signatures were indicative of both CMV infection and a matching HLA type.

Study conclusions and caveats: In two of eight donors, the top clonotype was HLA-C-restricted CMV-specific. The study identified carriers of CMV plus the relevant HLA from cumulative public TCR beta family frequency.

MiXCR, applied by TCRdb to the reads, yields one record per CDR3 protein. The sample holds around 630,000 distinct CDR3 sequences, approximately 24% seen once. Concerning this clonotype: What it binds is not known.

Sequenced input: CD8+ T cells from PBMCs. This TCR was sampled from a human donor in good health (CMV status not recorded). Some clones in this sample may be carry-over from other donors' samples.

CDR3 sequence (DNA): TGCGCCAGCAGCCAACTGGAGCAGGGATCCTACAATGAGCAGTTCTTC. It translates to CASSQLEQGSYNEQFF. The genes are TRBV4-1 and TRBJ2-1; D possibly corresponds to TRBD1 (5 bases). The V gene lost 2 bases and the J gene lost 1 base, with 12 bases spanning the gap. This CDR3 comprises 16 residues. Germline assignment: CDR1 MGHRA and CDR2 YSYEKL.